This T cell receptor beta chain originates from a study of blood T cell repertoires in COVID-19. Methods used by the authors: It was from reference gene primer amplification that nucleated cell counts were estimated. Repertoires were generated with immunoSEQ multiplex PCR, while TCRdb's copy carries only in-frame clones and drops some. Clone size and the V and J calls come from that table; the DNA yielded D and trimming. The sample consists of around 93,000 clones, 80% to 90% of them appearing once. The source of this sequence is a man older than 75 with acute or convalescent COVID-19. The sequenced material came from peripheral blood.

This CDR3 reads CASSQEEGRHTEAFF. The DNA for the CDR3 is TGCGCCAGCAGCCAAGAGGAGGGCCGACACACTGAAGCTTTCTTT. This sequence joins TRBV4-1 and TRBJ1-1; no reliable D call. In germline, CDR1 is MGHRA, CDR2 YSYEKL. The CDR3 runs to 15 residues. Between the trimmed V and J ends, which lost 0 bases and 3 bases, there was a span of 11 bases.